This TCR beta chain appears in the sequencing data of a study of CD8 T cells in Susac syndrome. Losses at the gene ends were 6 bases for V and 0 bases for J; bases not matched to a gene: 4. This CDR3 region has 14 residues. Germline V gives CDR1 SNHLY, CDR2 FYNNEI. Overall study findings and caveats: The study's TCR sequencing and HLA analysis drew on a certain number of individuals. That number was acknowledged as relatively small.

Remarks on this clonotype: The antigen is not known.

Peripheral blood CD8+ and CD4+ T cells were profiled by TCR beta sequencing. Random hexamers were used to reverse transcribe about 0.5 to 1 ug of RNA. Amplification of TCR beta CDR3 was carried out by immunoSEQ multiplex PCR, which covered 54 Vbeta and 13 Jbeta segments. Each CDR3 protein gets one entry after TCRdb re-called the immunoSEQ multiplex PCR reads with MiXCR. The sample lists tens of thousands of distinct CDR3 sequences, about 92% occurring once. This receptor was identified in a human donor in good health. Sequenced sample: CD8+ T cells from PBMCs. The chain carries TRBV2 and TRBJ1-1; TRBD1 matches at 7 bases. The CDR3 DNA sequence: TGTGCCAGCAGCGGACAGGACTTGAACACTGAAGCTTTCTTT. Its translation is CASSGQDLNTEAFF.